This T cell receptor (beta chain) was captured by sequencing in a study of CD8 T cells in Susac syndrome. As to this clonotype: Antigen specificity is unknown.

It was with random hexamers that 0.5 to 1 ug RNA was reverse transcribed. Multiplex immunoSEQ PCR targeted 54 Vbeta and 13 Jbeta TCR beta segments. One entry per CDR3 protein results from TCRdb running MiXCR on the immunoSEQ multiplex PCR reads. The table records approximately 110,000 distinct CDR3 sequences, about 92% of them present only once. Study-level results: It was acknowledged in the study that its TCR sequencing and HLA analysis involved a relatively small number of individuals.

The V end lost 2 bases, the J end lost 3 bases, and 10 bases lay between the germline ends. The length of the CDR3 is 14 residues. Germline V gives CDR1 MDHEN, CDR2 SYDVKM. Blood CD8+ and CD4+ T cells underwent high-throughput TCR beta sequencing. The sequencing sample was made of CD8+ T cells from PBMCs. The sequence derives from a human donor with multiple sclerosis. J is TRBJ1-1 and V is TRBV28, with D hard to call. The CDR3 loop reads CASSLGVWDTEAFF. The CDR3 DNA sequence: TGTGCCAGCAGTTTAGGGGTATGGGACACTGAAGCTTTCTTT.